The 32 T cell receptor beta chains below were found in one sample sequenced in a study of T cell changes during pregnancy in multiple sclerosis. Assay used: immunoSEQ multiplex PCR; TCRdb lists only in-frame clones, some missing. The repertoire includes about 63,000 clones, approximately 93% of them detected once, and 3.2% sits in the top ten. The material was CD8+ T cells from peripheral blood mononuclear cells, obtained in the second trimester of pregnancy. These receptor sequences come from a female donor with multiple sclerosis, enrolled in a pregnancy study.

Written as DNA, the CDR3 is TGTGCCAGCTCCTACCGGACAGACTACGAGCAGTACTTC. Protein sequence: CASSYRTDYEQYF. The V and J genes are TRBV27 and TRBJ2-7, with D maybe TRBD1 (6 bases). The CDR3 is 13 amino acids. CDR1 and CDR2 from the germline V gene are MNHEY and SMNVEV (reference sequence). V shed 8 bases and J shed 3 bases, with 14 bases lying between them.

V is TRBV9 and J is TRBJ2-7, with a possible D match to TRBD1 (6 bases). The CDR3 has 15 residues. Trimming shortened V by 5 bases and J by 2 bases, and 17 bases separated the two germline ends. Germline V CDR1 and CDR2: SGDLS, YYNGEE. The CDR3 DNA sequence: TGTGCCAGCAGTGCTGGGGACACCGCAACCTACGAGCAGTACTTC. Translation gives CASSAGDTATYEQYF.

The rearrangement links TRBV9 to TRBJ2-1, with 15 bases matching TRBD2. CDR1 is SGDLS, CDR2 YYNGEE, per germline. The ends lost 0 bases at V and 10 bases at J; junction bases unmatched: 8. The CDR3 is made up of 17 amino acids. CDR3 region: CASSVVGLAGGLKEQFF. As DNA, the CDR3 is TGTGCCAGCAGCGTAGTTGGACTAGCGGGAGGGCTAAAGGAGCAGTTCTTC.

The chain carries TRBV13 and TRBJ2-7, with D tentatively TRBD2 (6 bases). V was clipped by 4 bases and J by 4 bases, with 17 bases between them. Germline loops: CDR1 PRHDT, CDR2 FYEKMQ (reference sequence). This CDR3 is 15 amino acids long. The chain's CDR3 is CASSSSGDSLYEQYF. CDR3 DNA sequence: TGTGCCAGCAGCTCTTCGGGGGACTCCCTTTACGAGCAGTACTTC.

The chain combines TRBV21-1 with TRBJ2-3; whether TRBD2, the table's D call, matches the DNA was not checked. TRBV21-1 is a pseudogene segment. The CDR3 length is 15 residues. CDR3 in amino acids: CASSKRSGDTDTQYF. The CDR3 DNA is TGTGCCAGCAGCAAACGAAGCGGGGATACAGATACGCAGTATTTT.

The chain couples TRBV15 to TRBJ2-1; D perhaps matches TRBD2 (7 bases). Between the trimmed V and J ends, which lost 2 bases and 9 bases, there was a span of 20 bases. This CDR3 spans 16 amino acids. The germline gives CDR1 LNHNV, CDR2 YYDKDF (reference sequence). Here the CDR3 reads CATSRRGGRIWGEQFF. Here the CDR3 DNA reads TGTGCCACCAGCAGAAGGGGGGGACGAATCTGGGGTGAGCAGTTCTTC.

The V gene is TRBV5-1, the J gene TRBJ2-3; TRBD1 agrees at 8 bases. The CDR3 runs to 15 residues. Trimming at V came to 3 bases and at J to 4 bases, leaving 7 bases not matched to a gene. Germline lookup yields CDR1 SGHRS and CDR2 YFSETQ. Here the CDR3 reads CASSSGQGAADTQYF. The CDR3 bases are TGCGCCAGCAGCTCAGGACAGGGCGCAGCAGATACGCAGTATTTT. Drawing the rest from reference TRBV5-1 and TRBJ2-3, the complete variable domain is KAGVTQTPRYLIKTRGQQVTLSCSPISGHRSVSWYQQTPGQGLQFLFEYFSETQRNKGNFPGRFSGRQFSNSRSEMNVSTLELGDSALYLCASSSGQGAADTQYFGPGTRLTVL.

The chain uses TRBV19 and TRBJ2-7, with TRBD2 matching over 12 bases. The V gene's germline CDR1 is LNHDA and CDR2 SQIVND (reference sequence). After removal of 5 bases from V and 3 bases from J, the junction contained 2 bases not matched to a gene. This CDR3 is built from 14 residues. CDR3 bases: TGTGCCAGTAGTGCGACTAGCGGGAGCTACGAGCAGTACTTC. As protein: CASSATSGSYEQYF.

Remarks on this clone: This clone may be a read error of a much larger clone one base away. This chain joins TRBV19 and TRBJ2-1; D is perhaps TRBD1 (6 bases). The germline V gene has CDR1 LNHDA and CDR2 SQIVND (reference sequence). V gave up 3 bases and J gave up 5 bases, with 8 bases separating them. The CDR3 runs to 13 residues. CDR3 loop: CASSMGADNEQFF. In DNA, the CDR3 is TGTGCCAGTAGTATGGGGGCGGACAATGAGCAGTTCTTC.

J is TRBJ2-3 and V is TRBV4-3, with 12 bases lining up with TRBD2. The CDR3 runs to 18 residues. V dropped 8 bases and J dropped 5; count of bases not matched to a gene: 17. Looked up from germline, CDR1 is LGHNA and CDR2 is YSLEER. CDR3 residues: CASRVSLLAGGTGDTQYF. The CDR3 DNA reads as TGCGCCAGCCGGGTTTCCTTACTAGCGGGAGGAACAGGAGATACGCAGTATTTT.

The rearrangement links TRBV27 to TRBJ1-2, with 7 bases aligning to TRBD1. Per germline, CDR1 MNHEY and CDR2 SMNVEV (reference sequence). This CDR3 has 13 amino acids. V dropped 3 bases and J dropped 2; count of bases not matched to a gene: 0. CDR3 nucleotide sequence: TGTGCCAGCAGTTTGGACAGGAACTATGGCTACACCTTC. Residues: CASSLDRNYGYTF.

This chain connects TRBV4-2 to TRBJ2-7; D not certain. Germline V lookup: CDR1 LGHNA, CDR2 YNFKEQ. CDR3 length: 13 residues. The V and J ends lost 5 bases and 0 bases respectively, with 8 bases between them. The chain's CDR3 is CASSLSGSYEQYF. The DNA for the CDR3 is TGTGCCAGCAGCTTGTCCGGCTCCTACGAGCAGTACTTC.

This chain connects TRBV27 to TRBJ2-7, with 8 positions matching TRBD1. The CDR3 totals 13 residues. V gave up 4 bases and J gave up 6 bases; unmatched junction bases: 5. Germline CDR1 MNHEY, CDR2 SMNVEV (reference sequence). CDR3: CASSWSTGGEQYF. In nucleotides, the CDR3 is TGTGCCAGCAGTTGGAGCACAGGGGGCGAGCAGTACTTC.

The chain couples TRBV27 to TRBJ1-1; 8 nucleotides align to TRBD1. The CDR3 spans 17 residues. The germline gives CDR1 MNHEY, CDR2 SMNVEV (reference sequence). Unmatched junction bases numbered 9, after V lost 0 bases and J lost 3 bases. DNA for the CDR3: TGTGCCAGCAGTTTATCCAAAGGGACAGGCCCGGACACTGAAGCTTTCTTT. As protein: CASSLSKGTGPDTEAFF.

This clone has a single count. The chain combines TRBV4-1 with TRBJ1-5; no clear D gene. CDR1 is MGHRA and CDR2 is YSYEKL in the germline V gene. Trimming removed 1 base from V and 4 bases from J, with 5 bases in between. This CDR3 region has 13 residues. The CDR3 protein is CASSQALNQPQHF. In DNA form, the CDR3 reads TGCGCCAGCAGCCAAGCTCTGAATCAGCCCCAGCATTTT.

V is TRBV13 and J is TRBJ1-3, with D possibly TRBD1 on 5 matching bases. The V gene's germline CDR1 is PRHDT and CDR2 FYEKMQ (reference sequence). The ends were cut back, 1 base at V and 4 bases at J, with 8 bases in the middle. This CDR3 comprises 14 residues. The CDR3 region has the DNA TGTGCCAGCAGCTTAGAGACAGACGGAAACACCATATATTTT. As protein: CASSLETDGNTIYF.

The chain couples TRBV2 to TRBJ2-7; maybe TRBD2 (6 bases). Germline V lookup: CDR1 SNHLY, CDR2 FYNNEI. The V gene lost 3 bases and the J gene lost 0 bases, with 18 bases spanning the gap. CDR3 length: 17 residues. CDR3 in amino acids: CASSEPWRGLTSYEQYF. CDR3 DNA: TGTGCCAGCAGTGAGCCGTGGCGGGGTCTCACCTCCTACGAGCAGTACTTC.

This clone was observed a few times. This specimen includes other DNA sequences encoding the same CDR3. J is TRBJ2-1 and V is TRBV7-9, with 7 bases fitting TRBD1. Unmatched junction bases numbered 9, after V lost 5 bases and J lost 11 bases. The germline CDR1 and CDR2 sequences are SEHNR and FQNEAQ (reference sequence). This CDR3 has 13 residues. This CDR3 is CASSPRGWQKQFF. The CDR3 DNA is TGTGCCAGCAGCCCCAGGGGGTGGCAAAAGCAGTTCTTC.

The chain employs TRBV7-9 and TRBJ2-7; the D gene is possibly TRBD2 (6 bases). The CDR3 has 15 amino acids. Trimming took off 3 bases at V and 1 base at J, with 13 bases between the two ends. Germline-derived CDR1 and CDR2 are SEHNR and FQNEAQ (reference sequence). This CDR3 is CASSFYGRRSYEQYF. DNA of the CDR3: TGTGCCAGCAGCTTCTACGGGAGAAGATCCTACGAGCAGTACTTC. The whole variable domain, filled in from reference TRBV7-9 and TRBJ2-7, reads DTGVSQNPRHKITKRGQNVTFRCDPISEHNRLYWYRQTLGQGPEFLTYFQNEAQLEKSRLLSDRFSAERPKGSFSTLEIQRTEQGDSAMYLCASSFYGRRSYEQYFGPGTRLTVT.

The table lists this clone with a count of one. The gene calls are TRBV29-1 and TRBJ1-1; no definite D call. The V and J ends lost 5 bases and 3 bases respectively, with 13 bases between them. This CDR3 has 13 amino acids. Germline V gene data show CDR1 as SQVTM and CDR2 as ANQGSEA. The CDR3 sequence is CSVFRNGYTEAFF. The CDR3 DNA follows: TGCAGCGTTTTCCGTAACGGGTACACTGAAGCTTTCTTT.

The chain carries TRBV28 and TRBJ2-1, with 12 bases aligning to TRBD2. V shed 10 bases and J 12 bases; nucleotides not matched to a gene: 13. The V gene's germline CDR1 is MDHEN and CDR2 SYDVKM. The CDR3 is 14 amino acids. The CDR3 DNA reads as TGTGCCACCTACCTCGGGACTAGCGGGCGGGGGCAGTTCTTC. Protein sequence: CATYLGTSGRGQFF.

V is TRBV13 and J is TRBJ2-2; 11 positions match TRBD2. Germline V lookup: CDR1 PRHDT, CDR2 FYEKMQ (reference sequence). The CDR3 spans 17 residues. V lost 0 bases, J lost 6 bases, and 6 bases stayed unmatched. DNA of the CDR3: TGTGCCAGCAGCTTAGGTACTAGCGGGAGCATCGCCGGGGAGCTGTTTTTT. Translated, it gives CASSLGTSGSIAGELFF.

This chain joins TRBV9 and TRBJ2-5; D is possibly TRBD2 (6 bases). Per germline, CDR1 SGDLS and CDR2 YYNGEE. The CDR3 consists of 15 residues. V was cut by 3 bases and J by 1 base, with 13 bases left in between. The CDR3 region is CASSGGGGFQETQYF. The CDR3 DNA reads TGTGCCAGCAGCGGGGGTGGGGGGTTCCAAGAGACCCAGTACTTC.

This sequence joins TRBV19 and TRBJ2-7; the match to TRBD1 covers 7 bases. The V segment lost 5 bases and the J segment 0 bases; nucleotides outside the gene matches: 7. The V gene's germline CDR1 is LNHDA and CDR2 SQIVND (reference sequence). The CDR3 covers 15 residues. Written as DNA, the CDR3 is TGTGCCAGTAGTGGGTGGCGACAGGGCTCCTACGAGCAGTACTTC. Translation gives CASSGWRQGSYEQYF.

The chain joins TRBV7-6 to TRBJ2-3; D is unresolved. Deletions cut 2 bases from V and 6 bases from J, with 9 bases between. The CDR3 runs to 13 residues. The germline gives CDR1 SGHVS, CDR2 FNYEAQ. The CDR3 DNA reads as TGTGCCAGCAGCTTACCGGGTGGGGATACGCAGTATTTT. Translating it yields CASSLPGGDTQYF.

The chain uses TRBV9 and TRBJ2-3, with TRBD1 as a possible D gene (6 bases). CDR1 is SGDLS and CDR2 is YYNGEE in the germline V gene. The CDR3 has 16 amino acids. Trimming stripped 4 bases from V and 0 bases from J, with 15 bases between. The CDR3 region has the DNA TGTGCCAGCAGCTCACAGGGCGTCCCTAGCACAGATACGCAGTATTTT. Translating it yields CASSSQGVPSTDTQYF.

The chain carries TRBV4-1 and TRBJ1-6; D is undetermined. The CDR3 runs 15 residues. Germline lookup yields CDR1 MGHRA and CDR2 YSYEKL. V was shortened by 0 bases and J by 6 bases, with 9 bases between the two germline ends. The CDR3 loop reads CASSQDLDGNSPLHF. Written as DNA, the CDR3 is TGCGCCAGCAGCCAAGATCTAGACGGTAATTCACCCCTCCACTTT.

The V gene is TRBV19, the J gene TRBJ2-3; 8 bases align to TRBD1. Germline loops: CDR1 LNHDA, CDR2 SQIVND (reference sequence). V gave up 4 bases and J gave up 2 bases; unmatched junction bases: 5. This CDR3 is 15 amino acids long. CDR3 amino acids: CASSRGQDVTDTQYF. The CDR3, as DNA: TGTGCCAGTAGTAGGGGACAGGACGTCACAGATACGCAGTATTTT.

The chain combines TRBV27 with TRBJ2-1; 8 bases fit TRBD2. The CDR3 has 17 amino acids. V gave up 2 bases and J gave up 8 bases; unmatched junction bases: 14. Per the germline V gene, CDR1 is MNHEY and CDR2 is SMNVEV (reference sequence). CDR3 DNA: TGTGCCAGCAGTTTAACGTCTAGCGGGCCGCTGGAGGATGAGCAGTTCTTC. This sequence encodes CASSLTSSGPLEDEQFF.

The V call is TRBV30, the J call TRBJ2-2; possibly TRBD2 for D (6 bases). The germline V gene encodes CDR1 GTSNPN and CDR2 SVGIG (reference sequence). V dropped 6 bases and J dropped 1 base, with 12 bases sitting between them. This CDR3 has 14 amino acids. CDR3 nucleotides: TGTGCCTGCCAGAGGGGAGGGAACACCGGGGAGCTGTTTTTT. It specifies CACQRGGNTGELFF.

The gene calls are TRBV5-6 and TRBJ1-1, with TRBD1 matching over 9 bases. The CDR3 contains 16 residues. V shed 3 bases, J shed 0 bases, and the junction held 6 bases outside the gene matches. Germline-derived CDR1 and CDR2 are SGHDT and YYEEEE. The CDR3 loop is CASSSYGTGLNTEAFF. CDR3 in DNA: TGTGCCAGCAGCTCTTACGGGACAGGGCTGAACACTGAAGCTTTCTTT.

V is TRBV7-2 and J is TRBJ1-5; 10 nucleotides line up with TRBD1. The V segment lost 3 bases and the J segment 7 bases; nucleotides outside the gene matches: 6. The CDR3 is 15 amino acids. The V gene's germline CDR1 is SGHTA and CDR2 FQGNSA. The CDR3 DNA sequence: TGTGCCAGCAGCTTCTTGACAGGGGGCGGACAGCCCCAGCATTTT. Translating gives CASSFLTGGGQPQHF.